The sequence of this TCR beta chain was determined in a study of T cell responses to AZD1222 COVID-19 vaccine. Clones were sequenced by immunoSEQ multiplex PCR, and TCRdb holds only the in-frame ones, with some missing. The data show fewer than 80,000 clones, more than 70% seen once. V lost 8 bases to trimming and J lost 8 bases; unmatched junction nucleotides: 9. CDR1 and CDR2 from the germline V gene are MDHEN and SYDVKM. This CDR3 spans 14 amino acids. The clonotype originates from an adult who received the MenACWY meningococcal vaccine as a control. The sequencing here drew on peripheral blood, taken 28 days after the second dose of the MenACWY control vaccine. The rearrangement uses TRBV28 and TRBJ1-4, with 9 nucleotides matching TRBD1. The CDR3 nucleotides read TGTGCCAGCGGAATTCGACAGGGGGGGGAAAAACTGTTTTTT. Protein: CASGIRQGGEKLFF.